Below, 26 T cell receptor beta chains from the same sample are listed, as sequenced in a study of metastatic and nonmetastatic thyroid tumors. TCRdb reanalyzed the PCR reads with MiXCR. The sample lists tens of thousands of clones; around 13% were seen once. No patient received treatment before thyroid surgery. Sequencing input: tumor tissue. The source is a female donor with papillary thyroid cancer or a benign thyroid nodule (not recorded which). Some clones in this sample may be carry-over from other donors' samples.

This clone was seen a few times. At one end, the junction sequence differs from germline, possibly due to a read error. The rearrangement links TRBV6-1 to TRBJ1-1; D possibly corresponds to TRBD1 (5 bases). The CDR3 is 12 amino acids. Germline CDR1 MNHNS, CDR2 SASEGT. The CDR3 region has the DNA TGTGCCAGCAGTAGCAGGGCGACTGAAACTTTCTTT. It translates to CASSSRATETFF.

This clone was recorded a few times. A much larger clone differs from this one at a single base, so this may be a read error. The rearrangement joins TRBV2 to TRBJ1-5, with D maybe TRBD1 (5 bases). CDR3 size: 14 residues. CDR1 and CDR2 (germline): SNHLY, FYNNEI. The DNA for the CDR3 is TGTGCCAGCAGTAGGGGCGGGATCTATCATCCCCAGCATTTT. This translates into CASSRGGIYHPQHF. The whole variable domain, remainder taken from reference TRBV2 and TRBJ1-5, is EPEVTQTPSHQVTQMGQEVILRCVPISNHLYFYWYRQILGQKVEFLVSFYNNEISEKSEIFDDQFSVERPDGSNFTLKIRSTKLEDSAMYFCASSRGGIYHPQHFGDGTRLSIL.

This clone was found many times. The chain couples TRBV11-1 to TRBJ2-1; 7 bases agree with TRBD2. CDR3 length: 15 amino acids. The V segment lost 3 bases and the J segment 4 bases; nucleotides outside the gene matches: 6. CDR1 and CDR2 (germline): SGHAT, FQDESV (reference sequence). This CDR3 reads CASSFKRGLYNEQFF. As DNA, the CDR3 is TGTGCCAGCAGCTTTAAGCGGGGACTATACAATGAGCAGTTCTTC. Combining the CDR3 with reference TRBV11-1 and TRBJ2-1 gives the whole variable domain EAEVAQSPRYKITEKSQAVAFWCDPISGHATLYWYRQILGQGPELLVQFQDESVVDDSQLPKDRFSAERLKGVDSTLKIQPAELGDSAMYLCASSFKRGLYNEQFFGPGTRLTVL.

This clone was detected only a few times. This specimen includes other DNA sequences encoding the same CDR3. CDR3 protein: CSVELAGNTGELFF. For the CDR3, the DNA is TGCAGCGTTGAACTAGCCGGAAACACCGGGGAGCTGTTTTTT. The chain is built from TRBV29-1 and TRBJ2-2; weak D call: TRBD2 (5 bases). V lost 2 bases and J 2 bases, leaving 9 bases between the germline ends. The germline CDR1 and CDR2 sequences are SQVTM and ANQGSEA. CDR3 size: 14 residues.

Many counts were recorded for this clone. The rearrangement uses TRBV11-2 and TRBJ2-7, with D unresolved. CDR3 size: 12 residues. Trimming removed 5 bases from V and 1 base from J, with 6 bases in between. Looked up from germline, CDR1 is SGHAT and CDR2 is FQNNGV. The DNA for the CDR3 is TGTGCCAGCAGCCGAGTTTCCTACGAGCAGTACTTC. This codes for CASSRVSYEQYF. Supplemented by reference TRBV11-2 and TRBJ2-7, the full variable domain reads EAGVAQSPRYKIIEKRQSVAFWCNPISGHATLYWYQQILGQGPKLLIQFQNNGVVDDSQLPKDRFSAERLKGVDSTLKIQPAKLEDSAVYLCASSRVSYEQYFGPGTRLTVT.

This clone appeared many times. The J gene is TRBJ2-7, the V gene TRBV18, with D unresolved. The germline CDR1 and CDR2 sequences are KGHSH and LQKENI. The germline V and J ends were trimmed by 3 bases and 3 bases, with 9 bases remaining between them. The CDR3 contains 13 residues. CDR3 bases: TGTGCCAGCTCACCTTACAACAACTACGAGCAGTACTTC. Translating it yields CASSPYNNYEQYF. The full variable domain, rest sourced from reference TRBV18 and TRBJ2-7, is NAGVMQNPRHLVRRRGQEARLRCSPMKGHSHVYWYRQLPEEGLKFMVYLQKENIIDESGMPKERFSAEFPKEGPSILRIQQVVRGDSAAYFCASSPYNNYEQYFGPGTRLTVT.

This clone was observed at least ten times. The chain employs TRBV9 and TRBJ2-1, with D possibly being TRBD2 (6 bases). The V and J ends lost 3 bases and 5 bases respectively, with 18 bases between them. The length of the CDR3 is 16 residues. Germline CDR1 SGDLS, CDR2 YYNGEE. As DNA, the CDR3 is TGTGCCAGCAGCGCCCCCCGGGAGAGGCCAAACAATGAGCAGTTCTTC. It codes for CASSAPRERPNNEQFF. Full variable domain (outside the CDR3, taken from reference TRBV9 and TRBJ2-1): DSGVTQTPKHLITATGQRVTLRCSPRSGDLSVYWYQQSLDQGLQFLIQYYNGEERAKGNILERFSAQQFPDLHSELNLSSLELGDSALYFCASSAPRERPNNEQFFGPGTRLTVL.

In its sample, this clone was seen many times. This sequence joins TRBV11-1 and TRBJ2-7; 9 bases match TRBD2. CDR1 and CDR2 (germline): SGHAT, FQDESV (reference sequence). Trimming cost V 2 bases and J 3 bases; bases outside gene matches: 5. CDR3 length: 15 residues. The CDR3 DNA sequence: TGTGCCAGCAGCTTAACCACTAGCGGGCACTACGAGCAGTACTTC. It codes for CASSLTTSGHYEQYF.

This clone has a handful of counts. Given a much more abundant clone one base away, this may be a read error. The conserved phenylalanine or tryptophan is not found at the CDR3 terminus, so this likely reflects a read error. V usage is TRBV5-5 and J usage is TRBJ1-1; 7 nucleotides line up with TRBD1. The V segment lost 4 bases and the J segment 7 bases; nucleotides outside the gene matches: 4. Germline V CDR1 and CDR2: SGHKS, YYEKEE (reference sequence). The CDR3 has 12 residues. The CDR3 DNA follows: TGTGCCAGCAGCCCCGGACAGGATGAAGCTTTCTCT. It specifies CASSPGQDEAFS.

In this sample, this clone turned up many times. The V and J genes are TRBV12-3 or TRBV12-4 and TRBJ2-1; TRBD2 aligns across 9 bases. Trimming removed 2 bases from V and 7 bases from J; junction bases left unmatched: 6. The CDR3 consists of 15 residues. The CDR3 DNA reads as TGTGCCAGCAGTTTACGGTTAGCGGGAGCAAATGAGCAGTTCTTC. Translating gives CASSLRLAGANEQFF.

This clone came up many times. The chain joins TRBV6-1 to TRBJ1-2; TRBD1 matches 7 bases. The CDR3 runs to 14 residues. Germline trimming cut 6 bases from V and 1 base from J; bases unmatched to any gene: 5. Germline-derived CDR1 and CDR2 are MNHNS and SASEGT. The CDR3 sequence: CASSGTAINYGYTF. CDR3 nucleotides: TGTGCCAGCAGCGGGACAGCGATTAACTATGGCTACACCTTC.

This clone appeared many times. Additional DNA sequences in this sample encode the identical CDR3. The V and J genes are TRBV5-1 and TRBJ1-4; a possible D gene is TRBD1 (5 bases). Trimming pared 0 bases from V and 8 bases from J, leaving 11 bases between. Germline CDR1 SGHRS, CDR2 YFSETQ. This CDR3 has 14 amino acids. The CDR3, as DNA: TGCGCCAGCAGCTTGGTACAGGCGGGGGAAAAACTGTTTTTT. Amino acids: CASSLVQAGEKLFF.

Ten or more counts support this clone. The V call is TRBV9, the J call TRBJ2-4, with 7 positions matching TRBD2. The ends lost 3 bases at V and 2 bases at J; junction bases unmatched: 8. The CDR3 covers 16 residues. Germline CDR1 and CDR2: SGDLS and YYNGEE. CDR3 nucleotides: TGTGCCAGCAGCGATCGGACTAGTGCAACCAAAAACATTCAGTACTTC. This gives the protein CASSDRTSATKNIQYF.

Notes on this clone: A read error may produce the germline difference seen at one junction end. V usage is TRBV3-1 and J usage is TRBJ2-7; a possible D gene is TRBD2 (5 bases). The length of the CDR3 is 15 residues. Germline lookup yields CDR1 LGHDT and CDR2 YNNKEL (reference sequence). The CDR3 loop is CASSHAVTGSYDQYF. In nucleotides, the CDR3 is TGTGCCAGCAGCCATGCCGTGACGGGGTCCTACGATCAGTACTTC.

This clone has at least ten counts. CDR3 loop: CASSEWGGKGTF. CDR3 nucleotide sequence: TGTGCCAGCAGTGAATGGGGTGGGAAGGGCACCTTC. The chain links TRBV6-1 to TRBJ1-2, with D unresolved. The CDR3 covers 12 residues. Between the trimmed V and J ends, which lost 2 bases and 13 bases, there was a span of 14 bases. The germline V gene encodes CDR1 MNHNS and CDR2 SASEGT.

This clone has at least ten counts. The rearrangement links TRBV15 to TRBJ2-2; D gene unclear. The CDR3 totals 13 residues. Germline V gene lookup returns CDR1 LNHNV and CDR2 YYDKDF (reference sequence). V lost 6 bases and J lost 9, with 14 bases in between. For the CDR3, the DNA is TGTGCCACCAGAGCCCGAGGAAGAAGGGAGCTGTTTTTT. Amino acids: CATRARGRRELFF. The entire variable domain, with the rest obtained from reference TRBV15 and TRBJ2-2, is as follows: DAMVIQNPRYQVTQFGKPVTLSCSQTLNHNVMYWYQQKSSQAPKLLFHYYDKDFNNEADTPDNFQSRRPNTSFCFLDIRSPGLGDTAMYLCATRARGRRELFFGEGSRLTVL.

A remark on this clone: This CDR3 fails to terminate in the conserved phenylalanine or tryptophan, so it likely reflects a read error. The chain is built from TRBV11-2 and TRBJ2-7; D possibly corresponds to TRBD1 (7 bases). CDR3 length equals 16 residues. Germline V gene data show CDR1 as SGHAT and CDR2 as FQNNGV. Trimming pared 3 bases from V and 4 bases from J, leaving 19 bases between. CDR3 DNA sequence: TGTGCCAGCAGCTTCTCCCCGGGGGCAGGGGGATACGAGCAGTACTCC. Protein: CASSFSPGAGGYEQYS.

The CDR3 DNA reads as TGTGCCAGCAGCTTAGCTTTCCGACAGGGGGCTGTCGAGCAGTACTTC. Amino acids: CASSLAFRQGAVEQYF. This chain connects TRBV7-2 to TRBJ2-7; the match to TRBD1 covers 10 bases. Germline CDR1 reads SGHTA; CDR2 reads FQGNSA. The CDR3 spans 16 residues. The junction had 8 bases not matched to a gene; V was cut back by 0 bases and J by 6 bases.

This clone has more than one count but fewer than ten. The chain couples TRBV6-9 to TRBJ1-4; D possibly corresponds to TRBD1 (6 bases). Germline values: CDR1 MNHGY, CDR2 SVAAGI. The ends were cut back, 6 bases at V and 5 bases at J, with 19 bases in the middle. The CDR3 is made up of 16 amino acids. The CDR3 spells CASSLGHYGRNEKLFF. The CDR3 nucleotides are TGTGCCAGCAGCTTGGGACACTACGGACGGAATGAAAAACTGTTTTTT.

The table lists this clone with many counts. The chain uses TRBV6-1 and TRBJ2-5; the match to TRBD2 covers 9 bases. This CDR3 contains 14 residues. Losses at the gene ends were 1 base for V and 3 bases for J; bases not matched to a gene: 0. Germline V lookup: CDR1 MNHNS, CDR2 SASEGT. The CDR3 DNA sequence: TGTGCCAGCAGTGAAGGACTAGCGGAAGAGACCCAGTACTTC. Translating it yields CASSEGLAEETQYF.

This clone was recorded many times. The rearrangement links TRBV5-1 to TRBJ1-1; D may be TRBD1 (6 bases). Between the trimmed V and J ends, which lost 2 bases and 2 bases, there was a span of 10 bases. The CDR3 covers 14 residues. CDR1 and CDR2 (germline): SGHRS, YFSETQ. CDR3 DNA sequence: TGCGCCAGCAGCTTACGGACAGTTAACACTGAAGCTTTCTTT. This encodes CASSLRTVNTEAFF.

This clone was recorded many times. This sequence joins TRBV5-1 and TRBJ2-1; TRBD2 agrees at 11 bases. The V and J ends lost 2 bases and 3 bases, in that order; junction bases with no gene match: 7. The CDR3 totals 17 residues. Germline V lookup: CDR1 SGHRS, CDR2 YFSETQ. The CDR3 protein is CASSFVGTSGVYNEQFF. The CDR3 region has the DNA TGCGCCAGCAGCTTCGTCGGGACTAGCGGAGTCTACAATGAGCAGTTCTTC. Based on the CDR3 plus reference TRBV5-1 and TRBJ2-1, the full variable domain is KAGVTQTPRYLIKTRGQQVTLSCSPISGHRSVSWYQQTPGQGLQFLFEYFSETQRNKGNFPGRFSGRQFSNSRSEMNVSTLELGDSALYLCASSFVGTSGVYNEQFFGPGTRLTVL.

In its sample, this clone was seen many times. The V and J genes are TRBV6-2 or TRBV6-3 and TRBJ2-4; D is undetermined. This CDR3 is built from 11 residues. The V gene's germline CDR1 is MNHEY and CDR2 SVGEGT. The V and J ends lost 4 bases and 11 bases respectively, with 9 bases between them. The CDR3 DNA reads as TGTGCCAGCAGTTCTAGGAGCGTTCAGTACTTC. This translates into CASSSRSVQYF.

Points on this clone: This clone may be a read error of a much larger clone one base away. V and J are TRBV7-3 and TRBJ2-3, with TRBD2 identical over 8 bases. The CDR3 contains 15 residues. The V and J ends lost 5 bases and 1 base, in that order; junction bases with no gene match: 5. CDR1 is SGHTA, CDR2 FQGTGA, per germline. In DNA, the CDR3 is TGTGCCAGCAGCAGTAGCGGGATCCGCACAGATACGCAGTATTTT. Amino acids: CASSSSGIRTDTQYF.

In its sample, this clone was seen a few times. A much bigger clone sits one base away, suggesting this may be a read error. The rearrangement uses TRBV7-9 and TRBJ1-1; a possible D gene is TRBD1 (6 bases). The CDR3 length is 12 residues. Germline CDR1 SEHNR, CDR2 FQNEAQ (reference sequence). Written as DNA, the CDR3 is TGTGCCAGCGGGGGGGCGAACACTGAAGCTCTCTTT. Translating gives CASGGANTEALF.

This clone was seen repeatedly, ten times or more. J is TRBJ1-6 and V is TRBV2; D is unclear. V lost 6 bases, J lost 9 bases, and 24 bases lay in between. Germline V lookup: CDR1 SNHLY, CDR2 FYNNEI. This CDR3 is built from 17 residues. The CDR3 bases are TGTGCCAGCAGCGAACATCTACCACACACGTCGGGTTCACCCCTCCACTTT. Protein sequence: CASSEHLPHTSGSPLHF.